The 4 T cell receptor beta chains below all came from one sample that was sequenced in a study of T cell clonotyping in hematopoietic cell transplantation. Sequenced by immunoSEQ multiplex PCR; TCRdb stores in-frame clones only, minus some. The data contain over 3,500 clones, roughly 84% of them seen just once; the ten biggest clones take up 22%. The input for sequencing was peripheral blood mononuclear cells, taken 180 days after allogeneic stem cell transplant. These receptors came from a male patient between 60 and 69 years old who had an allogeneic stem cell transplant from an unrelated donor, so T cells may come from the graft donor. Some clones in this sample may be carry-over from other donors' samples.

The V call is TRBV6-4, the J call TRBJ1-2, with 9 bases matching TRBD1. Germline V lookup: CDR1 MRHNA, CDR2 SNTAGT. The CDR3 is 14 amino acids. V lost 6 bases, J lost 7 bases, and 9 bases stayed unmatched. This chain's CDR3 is CASRDTDRGGGYTF. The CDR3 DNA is TGTGCCAGCAGGGACACGGACAGGGGAGGTGGCTACACCTTC.

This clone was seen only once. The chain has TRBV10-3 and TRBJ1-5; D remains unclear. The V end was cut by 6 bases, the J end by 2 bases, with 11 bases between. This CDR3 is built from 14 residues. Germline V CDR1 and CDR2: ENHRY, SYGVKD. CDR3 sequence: CAIRSGQGNQPQHF. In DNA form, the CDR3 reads TGTGCCATCAGGAGCGGGCAGGGCAATCAGCCCCAGCATTTT.

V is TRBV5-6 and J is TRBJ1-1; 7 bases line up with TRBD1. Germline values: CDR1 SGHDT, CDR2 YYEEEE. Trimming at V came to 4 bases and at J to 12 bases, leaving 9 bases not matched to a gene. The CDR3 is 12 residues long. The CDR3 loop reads CASSGPGQMSFF. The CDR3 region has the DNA TGTGCCAGCAGCGGACCGGGACAGATGTCTTTCTTT.

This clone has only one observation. The CDR3: CAWRRREGNFEQFF. CDR3 DNA: TGTGCCTGGAGGAGGCGGGAGGGTAATTTTGAGCAGTTCTTC. The chain recombines TRBV30 with TRBJ2-1; 9 bases fit TRBD2. J lost 9 bases, V lost 3 bases, and 9 bases had no gene match. From germline, CDR1 is GTSNPN and CDR2 SVGIG (reference sequence). The CDR3 sequence is 14 residues long.